This T cell receptor beta chain was recovered during a study of cytomegalovirus exposure and HLA in healthy donors (dated by TCRdb to 2016 to 2017). Regarding the study in general: According to an earlier analysis of 587 of the donors, about 179 million T cells yielded 100 million or so unique TCR beta sequences and 276 Gb of sequence data. An early release that covered roughly 600 HLA-typed donors contained about 300 gigabases of sequencing data and roughly 84 million unique TCR sequences. Among the approximately 420 genotyped donors, around 81% belonged to the genetic ancestry cluster associated with self-reported Caucasian donors. The study was designed to test whether signatures of past pathogen exposure could be identified by cataloging public T cell receptors. The study used immunosequencing to profile the T cell repertoires of several hundred subjects and linked those repertoires to cytomegalovirus serostatus. A separate validation cohort of roughly 110 different subjects was used in addition to the roughly 700-subject first cohort. High-throughput TCR immunosequencing, statistical association of individual TCRs with disease status, and machine learning were combined to predict cytomegalovirus infection status. A later analysis re-analyzed previously published TCR beta repertoires from approximately 700 donors and added high-resolution HLA genotyping to study TCR occurrence patterns. Rather than using new phenotypic data, the later analysis identified candidate immune exposures from TCR beta sequences and from how often those sequences occurred across donors. An earlier analysis of 500 to 650 of the donors applied high-throughput TCR beta sequencing to assess whether each TCR beta V gene segment acted as functional or pseudogenic. Donor age, sex, ethnicity and CMV serostatus were compiled alongside the repertoire data. In a later genetic analysis, genome-wide SNP genotypes for 398 of the 666 donors were used, and that subset was treated as a discovery cohort. Every discovery cohort repertoire had been produced on one sequencing platform. HLA typing covered class I and class II loci at four-digit resolution. The number of typed donors differed by locus: about 629-630 for A, B, C, DRB1 and DQB1; 500 to 550 for DQA1; approximately 600 for DPA1; and some 470 for DPB1. About 5 DR-DQ haplotypes were handled as single units for association and clustering, since linkage in the cohort was strong. Among 398 genotyped donors of the cohort, an average of around 240,000 unique TCR beta nucleotide sequences were sequenced per donor, roughly a sixth of them non-productive.

Library prep was done by the immunoSEQ multiplex PCR assay. For the multiplex PCR, a mixture combining 60 forward primers for TCR Vbeta segments and 13 reverse primers for TCR Jbeta segments was used. The CDR3 region of rearranged TCR beta genes was amplified from genomic DNA by a multiplex PCR assay. The amplified TCR beta libraries were sequenced on the Illumina HiSeq System as 87-base-pair reads. Processing in the source paper ran as follows. In a later analysis, tens of millions of unique TCR beta chains were counted across the roughly 610 repertoires, and roughly 11 million of these chains were shared by at least two donors. Raw reads were error-corrected and collapsed into unique sequences by a nearest-neighbor algorithm in which closely related sequences were merged to remove PCR and sequencing errors. CDR3 sequences were aligned to IMGT reference sequences to assign V, D and J gene segments. For a sequence to be retained, a match of at least six nucleotides was required to both a V gene segment and a J gene segment. Rearrangements were classified as productive when the CDR3 lacked stop codons and remained in frame with V and J, and all other rearrangements were classified as non-productive. CDR3 was defined according to IMGT convention as the region running from the second conserved V-encoded cysteine to the conserved J-encoded phenylalanine. The earlier analysis of approximately 590 of the donors excluded any sequence lacking an unambiguous match to a single V gene segment. In an earlier analysis of some 590 of the donors, a V segment was called functional when productive rearrangements were above 56.7%, and segregating when the standard deviation between donors exceeded 5%. A statistical classification framework was built for diagnosing cytomegalovirus status from the catalog of TCR beta chain sequences. In a later analysis, TCR nucleotide sequences were compared against IMGT/GENE-DB human TR gene sequences so that V and J genes could be assigned. In a later analysis, CDR3 sequences and most-parsimonious VDJ recombination scenarios were assigned using the TCRdist pipeline. In a later analysis, each TCR beta chain was defined by its CDR3 amino acid sequence together with its V-gene family, and reads lacking a unique V-gene family were excluded. A later analysis removed several hundred highly shared, low-generation-probability nucleotide sequences to deal with suspected cross-contamination and a sequencing artifact. A later analysis calculated a clonal expansion index for each public chain from normalized within-repertoire ranks of inferred template counts. Generation probabilities in a later analysis came from a VDJ recombination model fitted to out-of-frame rearrangements, and those results were checked against IGoR. A later analysis scored TCR-TCR, TCR-HLA and TCR-CMV co-occurrence with hypergeometric tests, applying a repertoire-size bias correction to TCR pairs. False discovery rates were estimated in a later analysis by permuting HLA or CMV assignments 20 times. In a later analysis, co-occurring TCRs were grouped with DBSCAN, and TCRdist sequence similarity was added when clustering was performed within HLA-allele-positive subsets. Repertoires with fewer than 30,000 or more than 120,000 public chains, plus five repertoires with anomalous nucleotide sharing, were excluded from co-occurrence clustering. TCRdb obtained this table from immuneACCESS and retained in-frame rearrangements with V and J assigned. These tables miss some clones; where compared with another copy, unresolved V genes account for less than half of the shortfall, and the remainder is unexplained. That table gives V, J and clone size, and the DNA gave D and trimming. In all, the sample holds under 250,000 clones, and under 90% of those were seen once. Together, the top ten hold over 1% of the sample.

In total, 500 to 700 healthy bone marrow donors made up the cohort. At the time of sampling, all cohort members were nominally healthy, though unrecorded immune exposures were likely present. CMV serostatus was recorded as positive for 250 to 300 and negative for 352 of the 666 cohort members, whereas no CMV serostatus was recorded for the donor in question. Every donor gave a peripheral blood sample, and the peripheral blood mononuclear cells from that sample were used for TCR beta sequencing. Genomic DNA was extracted from the blood cell samples with the Qiagen DNeasy Blood Extraction Kit. Paper-wide results and their limitations: According to a later genetic analysis, donors in an Asian-associated ancestry cluster had fewer N-insertions in productive TCRs than the approximately 700-donor mean. The study gave a list of 150 to 200 TCR beta chains associated with cytomegalovirus. At a false discovery rate of 0.05, a later analysis linked some 18,000 TCR beta sequences to specific HLA alleles. Some IMGT-functional V segments, including TRBV6-2 and TRBV6-3, could not be distinguished by the 87-base-pair reads and were therefore excluded. Seventeen rarely observed V segments, including chromosome 9 orphons, were excluded from the earlier analysis of almost 600 of the donors because counts were too low. In an earlier analysis of approximately 590 of the donors, most TCR beta V segments were observed in productive rearrangements about 90% or about 30% of the time, broadly matching IMGT annotations. Across donors, most TCR sequences were observed very rarely, whereas some public TCRs were present in many individuals. CMV serostatus was the only immune exposure information available for the cohort. The authors suggested that the approach could potentially be generalized to other disease states and immunological phenotypes. A group of highly shared sequence variants was considered likely to be a technical artifact of the sequencing pipeline. Three of the identified cytomegalovirus-associated TCR beta chains were confirmed in vitro to be specific for cytomegalovirus antigens. Assigning TCR associations to individual alleles was difficult when HLA alleles, especially DR and DQ, strongly co-occurred. In a later analysis, HLA-associated TCR beta chains were found to be more clonally expanded and to have lower generation probabilities than equally common non-associated chains. Presence/absence analyses assumed roughly uniform sequencing depth across donors, an assumption that may not hold. A further reported finding was that TCR beta sequences accurately predicted the HLA-A and HLA-B alleles for most subjects in the first cohort. Cytomegalovirus status was reported to be diagnosed by the classifier with high specificity and sensitivity in both the original and validation cohorts. Most CMV-associated TCR beta chains appeared to be HLA-restricted in a later analysis, and the HLA associations seemed to be driven largely by CMV exposure. According to a later analysis, TCR association rates differed among HLA loci, with DRB1 alleles showing the most associated TCRs and HLA-C alleles showing the fewest. The cohort was sequenced for TCR beta chains only, and without alpha or paired-chain data the features that could be detected were limited. An association between a missense DCLRE1C variant and V-gene and J-gene trimming of TCR beta chains was found in a later genetic analysis and replicated in an independent cohort. Because some donors lacked HLA typing at each locus, the association tests relied only on the typed subset. Several of the top co-occurrence clusters appeared to be linked to parvovirus B19, influenza, CMV and Epstein-Barr virus, according to a later analysis. Correlated functional status among segregating V segments might be attributable to linkage disequilibrium, but an unknown experimental factor could not be ruled out.

At the junction V is shortened by 10 bases and J by 5 bases, with 23 bases in between. The CDR3 starts with the cysteine, ends with the phenylalanine, and has 15 residues. Only CDR3 DNA remains: 45 bases, in frame from the first base. CDR1 and CDR2 are drawn from the germline V gene: MDHEN, SYDVKM. A word on this clone: Its antigen specificity is not known. Nothing much larger sits one base from this clone, and base qualities are not available.

Sequences were obtained from PBMCs. The V and J segments used are TRBV28 and TRBJ2-5, and TRBD2 may be the D gene, going by 5 matching bases. The receptor was derived from a human donor in good health. The CDR3 amino acid sequence is: CATQAEKEERETQYF. The sequence in DNA is TGTGCCACCCAAGCCGAGAAGGAGGAAAGGGAGACCCAGTACTTC. Where the CDR3 stops, the reference TRBV28 and TRBJ2-5 genes take over; the full variable domain is DVKVTQSSRYLVKRTGEKVFLECVQDMDHENMFWYRQDPGLGLRLIYFSYDVKMKEKGDIPEGYSVSREKKERFSLILESASTNQTSMYLCATQAEKEERETQYFGPGTRLLVL.